Presented here are 29 T cell receptor beta chains from one specimen sequenced in a study of regulatory T cells in long-lasting Graves disease. Time point: newly diagnosed GD, antithyroid drugs for less than 3 months. TCR sequences were obtained from RNA taken from PBMCs. CDR3 regions were amplified by Arm-PCR using iRepertoire HTBI primers to build TCR beta libraries. TCRdb processed the multiplex PCR reads anew with MiXCR; each CDR3 protein has one entry. Here the sample spans about 470,000 distinct CDR3 sequences, around 15% being singletons. The sample was also linked to a second study, of T cells in Graves' hyperthyroidism and ophthalmopathy.

Sequences were derived from peripheral blood mononuclear cells (PBMCs), sampled at new diagnosis, from a patient treated with antithyroid drugs. All receptors come from a middle-aged man with Graves disease.

This clonotype has ten or more counts. This chain links TRBV3-1 with TRBJ1-5; D uncertain. The CDR3 is 12 residues long. V shed 5 bases and J shed 4 bases, with 6 bases lying between them. Germline CDR1 reads LGHDT; CDR2 reads YNNKEL (reference sequence). CDR3 bases: TGTGCCAGCAGCTACGGGAATCAGCCCCAGCATTTT. As protein: CASSYGNQPQHF.

In its sample, this clonotype was seen many times. The chain has TRBV10-3 and TRBJ2-3, with D unresolved. The CDR3 consists of 15 residues. Germline V gene data show CDR1 as ENHRY and CDR2 as SYGVKD. V was pared by 4 bases and J by 0 bases, with 11 bases between. CDR3 loop: CAISGLGPSTDTQYF. The CDR3 region has the DNA TGTGCCATCAGTGGGCTTGGGCCTAGCACAGATACGCAGTATTTT.

This clonotype was counted at least ten times. The chain couples TRBV6-1 to TRBJ1-2; 7 bases map to TRBD1. Germline CDR1 and CDR2: MNHNS and SASEGT. The CDR3 has 14 amino acids. Trimming cost V 6 bases and J 4 bases; bases outside gene matches: 8. The CDR3 loop is CASRNRGSIYGYTF. Here the CDR3 DNA reads TGTGCCAGCAGAAACAGGGGATCAATCTATGGCTACACCTTC.

This clonotype was seen at least ten times. The genes are TRBV3-1 and TRBJ1-1, with D uncertain. The CDR3 spans 13 residues. Germline values: CDR1 LGHDT, CDR2 YNNKEL (reference sequence). The germline V and J ends were trimmed by 4 bases and 6 bases, with 12 bases remaining between them. The chain's CDR3 is CASSPPWGSEAFF. DNA for the CDR3: TGTGCCAGCAGCCCCCCTTGGGGTTCTGAAGCTTTCTTT. Looking up the rest from reference TRBV3-1 and TRBJ1-1 gives the full variable domain: DTAVSQTPKYLVTQMGNDKSIKCEQNLGHDTMYWYKQDSKKFLKIMFSYNNKELIINETVPNRFSPKSPDKAHLNLHINSLELGDSAVYFCASSPPWGSEAFFGQGTRLTVV.

In this sample, this clonotype turned up many times. V and J are TRBV6-2 or TRBV6-3 and TRBJ2-7; 9 bases line up with TRBD2. CDR1 MNHEY and CDR2 SVGEGT come from the germline V gene. This CDR3 comprises 15 residues. V was pared by 6 bases and J by 1 base, with 7 bases of the junction left unmatched. CDR3 sequence (DNA): TGTGCCAGCAGCCACGGACTAGCGCCATCCTACGAGCAGTACTTC. It is translated as CASSHGLAPSYEQYF.

The table lists this clonotype with many counts. The chain carries TRBV7-8 and TRBJ2-1; 8 nucleotides line up with TRBD2. Germline loops: CDR1 SGHVS, CDR2 FQNEAQ. CDR3 length equals 14 residues. Losses at the gene ends were 3 bases for V and 8 bases for J; bases not matched to a gene: 6. In DNA form, the CDR3 reads TGTGCCAGCAGCTTCCGGGAGGGCCTATATGAGCAGTTCTTC. Translating it yields CASSFREGLYEQFF.

This clonotype was found many times. This sequence joins TRBV7-2 and TRBJ2-1; 11 bases are shared with TRBD1. The CDR3 sequence is 14 residues long. Germline CDR1 and CDR2: SGHTA and FQGNSA. The trim removed 7 bases at V and 6 bases at J, leaving 5 bases unmatched. Here the CDR3 reads CASNPDRGLNEQFF. CDR3 DNA: TGTGCCAGCAACCCGGACAGGGGGCTCAATGAGCAGTTCTTC.

In this sample, this clonotype turned up many times. This chain uses TRBV5-1 with TRBJ2-2; tentative D call: TRBD2 (5 bases). The CDR3 covers 15 residues. The V end lost 2 bases, the J end lost 0 bases, and 8 bases lay between the germline ends. CDR1 is SGHRS and CDR2 is YFSETQ in the germline V gene. DNA of the CDR3: TGCGCCAGCAGCTTTGCACTAGCGAACACCGGGGAGCTGTTTTTT. Protein: CASSFALANTGELFF.

This clonotype has more than one count but fewer than ten. The chain links TRBV12-3 or TRBV12-4 to TRBJ2-1; 8 bases agree with TRBD2. With 3 bases clipped from V and 5 bases from J, the junction kept 9 bases outside the gene matches. The CDR3 consists of 16 residues. Here the CDR3 DNA reads TGTGCCAGCAGTTTTCTCGGGACTAGGCCTAACAATGAGCAGTTCTTC. This encodes CASSFLGTRPNNEQFF.

This clonotype was found many times. The chain combines TRBV10-3 with TRBJ1-2, with D unclear. The CDR3 has 13 amino acids. The V end was cut by 3 bases, the J end by 4 bases, with 9 bases between. Germline values: CDR1 ENHRY, CDR2 SYGVKD. CDR3 region: CAISEADTYGYTF. The CDR3 DNA follows: TGTGCCATCAGTGAAGCGGATACCTATGGCTACACCTTC.

The chain links TRBV20-1 to TRBJ2-7, with 9 bases aligning to TRBD1. CDR1 is DFQATT, CDR2 SNEGSKA, per germline (reference sequence). The CDR3 has 15 amino acids. V trimming: 4 bases; J trimming: 3 bases; junction bases outside the gene matches: 10. The CDR3 bases are TGCAGTGCTAATCCAACCGGGACAGGGAGCTACGAGCAGTACTTC. Encoded protein: CSANPTGTGSYEQYF.

This clonotype was recorded many times. This rearrangement joins TRBV30 to TRBJ1-2; 10 bases map to TRBD1. The CDR3 runs 14 residues. Trimming removed 2 bases from V and 7 bases from J; junction bases left unmatched: 7. Germline-derived CDR1 and CDR2 are GTSNPN and SVGIG (reference sequence). CDR3 nucleotide sequence: TGTGCCTGGAGTACCGGACAGGGGGAAGGTGGCTACACCTTC. It yields the protein CAWSTGQGEGGYTF.

A single count supports this clonotype. A much larger clone sits a single nucleotide away, making a read error possible. The chain is built from TRBV6-1 and TRBJ2-1; TRBD2 matches 8 bases. The CDR3 has 16 residues. The germline gives CDR1 MNHNS, CDR2 SASEGT. V shed 4 bases and J 2 bases; nucleotides not matched to a gene: 7. CDR3 residues: CASSASSGFPYNEQFF. DNA of the CDR3: TGTGCCAGCAGTGCGTCTAGCGGGTTCCCCTACAATGAGCAGTTCTTC.

This clonotype was counted a few times. The J gene is TRBJ1-5, the V gene TRBV7-2; D unresolved. Germline CDR1 SGHTA, CDR2 FQGNSA. This CDR3 region has 15 residues. V gave up 4 bases and J gave up 0 bases, with 10 bases separating them. The CDR3 DNA follows: TGTGCCAGCAGCTGGACGGATTATAGCAATCAGCCCCAGCATTTT. As protein: CASSWTDYSNQPQHF.

This clonotype occurred many times. The chain is built from TRBV20-1 and TRBJ2-7; the D is unclear. V lost 0 bases, J lost 4 bases, and 7 bases lay in between. The CDR3 is 12 amino acids. In germline, CDR1 is DFQATT, CDR2 SNEGSKA (reference sequence). The CDR3 DNA reads TGCAGTGCTAGAGATATAAGATACGAGCAGTACTTC. Protein product: CSARDIRYEQYF.

For this clonotype: This likely reflects a read error, since a far larger clone is one base away. V gene TRBV7-8 combines with J gene TRBJ2-3, with D perhaps matching TRBD2 (5 bases). The DNA matches TRBJ2-1 better at its end, which makes the J call doubtful. Germline V lookup: CDR1 SGHVS, CDR2 FQNEAQ. The CDR3 totals 14 residues. CDR3 sequence reads: CAGSRSSLVQEQFF. The CDR3 nucleotides are TGTGCCGGCAGCCGTTCGTCACTAGTCCAGGAGCAGTTCTTC.

This clonotype was observed a handful of times. The rearrangement links TRBV24-1 to TRBJ2-1, with D hard to call. Trimming pared 3 bases from V and 4 bases from J, leaving 12 bases between. There are 15 residues in the CDR3. Looked up from germline, CDR1 is KGHDR and CDR2 is SFDVKD. As DNA, the CDR3 is TGTGCCACCAGTGATCCCGGCCGACGATACAATGAGCAGTTCTTC. This gives the protein CATSDPGRRYNEQFF.

This clonotype showed up many times. The gene calls are TRBV12-3 or TRBV12-4 and TRBJ2-1; TRBD2 is a possible D gene (5 bases). The CDR3 is 14 amino acids. The germline V and J ends were trimmed by 3 bases and 8 bases, with 14 bases remaining between them. This CDR3 reads CASSFGSSFDEQFF. The CDR3 DNA follows: TGTGCCAGCAGTTTTGGTTCTAGCTTCGATGAGCAGTTCTTC.

The chain joins TRBV7-3 to TRBJ2-1, with 14 bases identical to TRBD2. The CDR3 totals 17 residues. V was clipped by 3 bases and J by 5 bases; unmatched bases: 6. Germline CDR1 SGHTA, CDR2 FQGTGA. CDR3 in DNA: TGTGCCAGCAGCTTCGGACCGGGACTAGCGGGAGACAATGAGCAGTTCTTC. Protein sequence: CASSFGPGLAGDNEQFF.

The chain employs TRBV4-1 and TRBJ2-7, with D tentatively TRBD2 (5 bases). The V gene lost 3 bases and the J gene lost 4 bases, with 16 bases spanning the gap. Germline loops: CDR1 MGHRA, CDR2 YSYEKL. CDR3 length: 15 residues. As DNA, the CDR3 is TGCGCCAGCAGCCATGAGTTCGGGATTGGGTACGAGCAGTACTTC. This codes for CASSHEFGIGYEQYF.

The rearrangement links TRBV2 to TRBJ1-4, with a weak D call TRBD1 (6 bases). CDR1 SNHLY and CDR2 FYNNEI come from the germline V gene. The germline V and J ends were trimmed by 4 bases and 7 bases, with 13 bases remaining between them. This CDR3 has 14 residues. The CDR3 sequence: CASSVGQGSEKLFF. In DNA form, the CDR3 reads TGTGCCAGCAGTGTTGGGCAGGGGAGTGAAAAACTGTTTTTT.

In its sample, this clonotype was seen many times. The chain recombines TRBV20-1 with TRBJ1-5, with no clear D. The CDR3 contains 14 residues. Looked up from germline, CDR1 is DFQATT and CDR2 is SNEGSKA (reference sequence). V was shortened by 0 bases and J by 3 bases, with 9 bases between the two germline ends. The CDR3 sequence is CSARDAGFNQPQHF. The CDR3 nucleotides read TGCAGTGCTAGAGATGCCGGGTTCAATCAGCCCCAGCATTTT.

This clonotype was seen at least ten times. The rearrangement links TRBV12-3 or TRBV12-4 to TRBJ1-1, with D uncertain. The V end lost 3 bases, the J end lost 3 bases, and 11 bases lay between the germline ends. The CDR3 contains 14 residues. CDR3 DNA sequence: TGTGCCAGCAGTTTCTTCGGGGTTTACACTGAAGCTTTCTTT. Encoded protein: CASSFFGVYTEAFF.

The V gene is TRBV19, the J gene TRBJ1-2; no clear D. The germline V gene encodes CDR1 LNHDA and CDR2 SQIVND (reference sequence). Trimming pared 3 bases from V and 2 bases from J, leaving 7 bases between. The CDR3 totals 13 residues. CDR3 protein: CASSMRANYGYTF. The CDR3 DNA is TGTGCCAGTAGTATGAGGGCGAACTATGGCTACACCTTC. Complete variable domain (other parts from reference TRBV19 and TRBJ1-2): DGGITQSPKYLFRKEGQNVTLSCEQNLNHDAMYWYRQDPGQGLRLIYYSQIVNDFQKGDIAEGYSVSREKKESFPLTVTSAQKNPTAFYLCASSMRANYGYTFGSGTRLTVV.

This clonotype was detected once. The DNA of the CDR3 is TGTGCCAGCAGTTACCTGACTAGCGGGAGAGGGAATGAGCAGTTCTTC. This sequence encodes CASSYLTSGRGNEQFF. The V gene is TRBV6-5, the J gene TRBJ2-1; TRBD2 matches 12 bases. Germline CDR1 reads MNHEY; CDR2 reads SVGAGI. This CDR3 has 16 amino acids. V dropped 2 bases and J dropped 7; count of bases not matched to a gene: 6.

This clonotype was seen a handful of times. This chain uses TRBV7-2 with TRBJ1-5, with 7 bases lining up with TRBD1. Losses at the gene ends were 3 bases for V and 9 bases for J; bases not matched to a gene: 11. There are 15 residues in the CDR3. Germline CDR1 is SGHTA and CDR2 is FQGNSA. CDR3 DNA sequence: TGTGCCAGCAGCTTGACGGGACAGTCGCCTAGGCCCCAGCATTTT. Translation gives CASSLTGQSPRPQHF.

For the CDR3, the DNA is TGTGCCACCAGCGTTCTAGCGGGCGAGCAGTACTTC. It translates to CATSVLAGEQYF. J is TRBJ2-7 and V is TRBV15, with 8 bases matching TRBD2. Germline-derived CDR1 and CDR2 are LNHNV and YYDKDF (reference sequence). The CDR3 sequence is 12 residues long. J was trimmed by 6 bases and V by 5 bases; bases with no gene match: 3.

The rearrangement links TRBV5-1 to TRBJ2-7, with D possibly being TRBD1 or TRBD2 (6 bases each). The CDR3 has 14 amino acids. Germline V gene data show CDR1 as SGHRS and CDR2 as YFSETQ. V was clipped by 3 bases and J by 4 bases, with 14 bases between them. The CDR3 region is CASSWTTGQYEQYF. The CDR3 DNA follows: TGCGCCAGCAGCTGGACTACAGGGCAATACGAGCAGTACTTC.

Worth noting for this clonotype: The CDR3 does not close with the conserved phenylalanine or tryptophan, likely indicating a read error. The rearrangement uses TRBV15 and TRBJ1-1, with D perhaps matching TRBD1 (5 bases). With 0 bases removed from V and 8 bases from J, the gap between germline ends came to 7 bases. Germline lookup yields CDR1 LNHNV and CDR2 YYDKDF (reference sequence). This CDR3 has 12 residues. In DNA, the CDR3 is TGTGCCACCAGCAGAGATGCAGGGGAAGCTTTCTCT. Translated, it gives CATSRDAGEAFS.